This entry lists 30 T cell receptor beta chains sequenced from one sample in a study of cytomegalovirus exposure and HLA in healthy donors. The PCR made use of 60 Vbeta and 13 Jbeta primers. Some clones are missing from TCRdb's copy, which holds only in-frame ones; the method was immunoSEQ multiplex PCR. There are some 120,000 clones in the sample; roughly 74% occur only once, and almost 6% lies in the top ten. The sequenced sample was PBMCs. Source of these receptors: a woman aged 50 to 60 in good health and CMV-seropositive.

This chain joins TRBV11-2 and TRBJ2-3; TRBD1 might be the D (5 bases). Looked up from germline, CDR1 is SGHAT and CDR2 is FQNNGV. V was shortened by 5 bases and J by 0 bases, with 12 bases between the two germline ends. This CDR3 spans 15 amino acids. Here the CDR3 reads CASSQPGSSTDTQYF. DNA for the CDR3: TGTGCCAGCAGCCAGCCAGGGTCTAGCACAGATACGCAGTATTTT. Supplemented by reference TRBV11-2 and TRBJ2-3, the full variable domain reads EAGVAQSPRYKIIEKRQSVAFWCNPISGHATLYWYQQILGQGPKLLIQFQNNGVVDDSQLPKDRFSAERLKGVDSTLKIQPAKLEDSAVYLCASSQPGSSTDTQYFGPGTRLTVL.

The V call is TRBV27, the J call TRBJ1-2, with D possibly TRBD1 on 5 matching bases. This CDR3 is 15 amino acids long. V was cut by 6 bases and J by 5 bases, with 19 bases left in between. The germline V gene has CDR1 MNHEY and CDR2 SMNVEV (reference sequence). This chain's CDR3 is CASRSLEAGLYGYTF. The CDR3 DNA follows: TGTGCCAGCAGATCCCTCGAGGCAGGGCTTTATGGCTACACCTTC.

This clone was recorded once. Just one base apart from a much larger clone, this may be a read error. The J gene is TRBJ2-5, the V gene TRBV2; 12 bases fit TRBD2. CDR3 size: 15 residues. Trimming took 3 bases from V and 2 from J; bases not matched to a gene: 1. The germline V gene encodes CDR1 SNHLY and CDR2 FYNNEI. Written as DNA, the CDR3 is TGTGCCAGCAGTGACCTAGCGGGGGGGCAAGAGACCCAGTACTTC. The encoded protein is CASSDLAGGQETQYF.

J is TRBJ1-1 and V is TRBV7-9; D gene uncertain. Trimming took off 4 bases at V and 9 bases at J, with 21 bases between the two ends. Germline values: CDR1 SEHNR, CDR2 FQNEAQ (reference sequence). The CDR3 is 15 residues long. Written as DNA, the CDR3 is TGTGCCAGCAGCTACTCAAGTGGCATTGGGAGCAAAGCTTTCTTT. It specifies CASSYSSGIGSKAFF.

The chain combines TRBV10-3 with TRBJ2-3, with 12 bases matching TRBD2. V dropped 6 bases and J dropped 0; count of bases not matched to a gene: 4. Germline CDR1 ENHRY, CDR2 SYGVKD. The CDR3 is made up of 16 amino acids. The CDR3 nucleotides are TGTGCCATCAGCCTACTAGCGGGGGGCAGCACAGATACGCAGTATTTT. Its translation: CAISLLAGGSTDTQYF.

This clone appeared a few times. V and J are TRBV6-6 and TRBJ1-3, with unresolved D. V dropped 5 bases and J dropped 4 bases, with 6 bases sitting between them. This CDR3 spans 12 amino acids. From germline, CDR1 is MNHNY and CDR2 SVGAGI (reference sequence). Here the CDR3 DNA reads TGTGCCAGCAGTCTACAGGGAAACACCATATATTTT. This encodes CASSLQGNTIYF.

This clone occurred once. J is TRBJ2-5 and V is TRBV7-6; TRBD1 matches 9 bases. V lost 5 bases and J lost 7; bases outside the gene matches: 11. This CDR3 spans 15 amino acids. Germline V lookup: CDR1 SGHVS, CDR2 FNYEAQ. The CDR3 reads CASSPGQGLFGTQYF. In DNA form, the CDR3 reads TGTGCCAGCAGCCCGGGACAGGGTCTTTTTGGGACCCAGTACTTC.

This clone was picked up a small number of times. The chain uses TRBV19 and TRBJ1-4; D is perhaps TRBD1 (5 bases). V was clipped by 4 bases and J by 7 bases, with 13 bases between them. The CDR3 is 14 residues long. The germline V gene encodes CDR1 LNHDA and CDR2 SQIVND (reference sequence). CDR3 in DNA: TGTGCCAGTAGTACAGGGTATGACCGTGAAAAACTGTTTTTT. Translated, it gives CASSTGYDREKLFF.

In this sample, this clone turned up a few times. The chain combines TRBV15 with TRBJ2-1, with 11 bases identical to TRBD2. CDR3 length: 17 amino acids. CDR1 and CDR2 from the germline V gene are LNHNV and YYDKDF (reference sequence). Germline trimming cut 2 bases from V and 6 bases from J; bases unmatched to any gene: 9. The CDR3 DNA follows: TGTGCCACCAGCAGAATTTTCACTAGCGGGGGTCTCAATGAGCAGTTCTTC. This sequence encodes CATSRIFTSGGLNEQFF.

The rearrangement joins TRBV2 to TRBJ2-7; TRBD2 is a possible D gene (6 bases). The V gene's germline CDR1 is SNHLY and CDR2 FYNNEI. The CDR3 is 15 residues long. V was cut by 5 bases and J by 9 bases, with 23 bases left in between. The CDR3 is CASSLGAGDGGGQYF. The CDR3 bases are TGTGCCAGCAGTCTAGGGGCAGGCGACGGGGGTGGGCAGTACTTC.

The genes are TRBV7-8 and TRBJ2-5; D is uncertain. The germline V gene has CDR1 SGHVS and CDR2 FQNEAQ. Trimming shortened V by 3 bases and J by 0 bases, and 8 bases separated the two germline ends. This CDR3 is built from 14 residues. CDR3 in DNA: TGTGCCAGCAGCTTGGCACAATACCAAGAGACCCAGTACTTC. Translated, it gives CASSLAQYQETQYF.

The V call is TRBV2, the J call TRBJ1-6; the match to TRBD1 covers 8 bases. Germline V lookup: CDR1 SNHLY, CDR2 FYNNEI. This CDR3 region has 13 residues. V was clipped by 8 bases and J by 7 bases; unmatched bases: 4. The DNA for the CDR3 is TGTGCCAGCCGTCAGGGGGCCAATTCACCCCTCCACTTT. This encodes CASRQGANSPLHF.

This chain connects TRBV14 to TRBJ2-3; 8 bases are shared with TRBD2. The CDR3 extends over 17 amino acids. V lost 0 bases, J lost 0 bases, and 5 bases stayed unmatched. In germline, CDR1 is SGHDN, CDR2 FVKESK. CDR3 DNA sequence: TGTGCCAGCAGCCAAGATTTAGCGGGGCACAGCACAGATACGCAGTATTTT. It yields the protein CASSQDLAGHSTDTQYF.

CDR3 residues: CASSLESLETQYF. The DNA for the CDR3 is TGTGCCAGCAGCTTAGAATCCCTAGAGACCCAGTACTTC. J is TRBJ2-5 and V is TRBV11-3; the D is unclear. The V and J ends lost 0 bases and 4 bases respectively, with 6 bases between them. Looked up from germline, CDR1 is SGHNT and CDR2 is YENEEA. The CDR3 extends over 13 amino acids.

The V and J genes are TRBV7-9 and TRBJ2-5; TRBD2 is a possible D gene (5 bases). Trimming shortened V by 5 bases and J by 5 bases, and 12 bases separated the two germline ends. The CDR3 sequence is 13 residues long. From germline, CDR1 is SEHNR and CDR2 FQNEAQ (reference sequence). This chain's CDR3 is CASSQEAVETQYF. Written as DNA, the CDR3 is TGTGCCAGCAGCCAGGAGGCGGTTGAGACCCAGTACTTC.

The chain joins TRBV6-6 to TRBJ2-2; D is ambiguous. The CDR3 is 13 amino acids. The V and J ends lost 0 bases and 4 bases respectively, with 3 bases between them. Germline values: CDR1 MNHNY, CDR2 SVGAGI (reference sequence). The CDR3 reads CASSYSGTGELFF. The CDR3, as DNA: TGTGCCAGCAGTTACTCCGGCACCGGGGAGCTGTTTTTT.

The chain carries TRBV27 and TRBJ1-5; D unclear. Trimming took off 3 bases at V and 2 bases at J, with 11 bases between the two ends. The CDR3 is made up of 15 amino acids. Germline V gene lookup returns CDR1 MNHEY and CDR2 SMNVEV (reference sequence). CDR3 DNA sequence: TGTGCCAGCAGTTTTGGACTTGGGGGCAATCAGCCCCAGCATTTT. This sequence encodes CASSFGLGGNQPQHF.

This chain uses TRBV5-5 with TRBJ2-7; a weak D match, TRBD1 (5 bases). CDR1 is SGHKS, CDR2 YYEKEE, per germline (reference sequence). V was clipped by 4 bases and J by 9 bases, with 23 bases between them. The CDR3 consists of 15 residues. The CDR3 sequence: CASSANGREASGQYF. In DNA, the CDR3 is TGTGCCAGCAGCGCTAATGGCAGGGAAGCATCGGGGCAGTACTTC.

The rearrangement joins TRBV7-8 to TRBJ2-1; weak D call: TRBD2 (5 bases). Germline CDR1 and CDR2: SGHVS and FQNEAQ. The ends were cut back, 4 bases at V and 7 bases at J, with 8 bases in the middle. There are 12 residues in the CDR3. Written as DNA, the CDR3 is TGTGCCAGCAGCTCCCCGGGAAATGAGCAGTTCTTC. Protein sequence: CASSSPGNEQFF.

V is TRBV7-2 and J is TRBJ2-7; D is possibly TRBD1 (6 bases). Trimming removed 1 base at V and 4 bases at J, with 8 bases between. Germline CDR1 and CDR2: SGHTA and FQGNSA. The CDR3 totals 13 residues. In nucleotides, the CDR3 is TGTGCCAGCAGCTTAGACAGGGTTTACGAGCAGTACTTC. Residues: CASSLDRVYEQYF.

The J gene is TRBJ1-1, the V gene TRBV5-1; the D is unclear. Trimming pared 4 bases from V and 0 bases from J, leaving 10 bases between. This CDR3 contains 14 residues. The germline V gene encodes CDR1 SGHRS and CDR2 YFSETQ. The CDR3 loop is CASSPPGMNTEAFF. CDR3 bases: TGCGCCAGCAGCCCCCCGGGGATGAACACTGAAGCTTTCTTT.

This clone was counted only a few times. CDR3 in DNA: TGTGCCAGCATGTCAGGTTATAGTCAGCCCCAGCATTTT. This translates into CASMSGYSQPQHF. The chain couples TRBV6-5 to TRBJ1-5; D remains ambiguous. V shed 7 bases and J shed 6 bases, with 13 bases lying between them. Per the germline V gene, CDR1 is MNHEY and CDR2 is SVGAGI. This CDR3 is 13 amino acids long.

This chain joins TRBV4-1 and TRBJ2-1; a weak D match, TRBD2 (6 bases). This CDR3 contains 17 residues. The V gene's germline CDR1 is MGHRA and CDR2 YSYEKL. The ends were cut back, 5 bases at V and 4 bases at J, with 21 bases in the middle. CDR3 loop: CASSGATGDALYNEQFF. For the CDR3, the DNA is TGCGCCAGCAGCGGAGCGACGGGGGACGCACTATACAATGAGCAGTTCTTC.

CDR3 sequence reads: CASSVRLTSTGELFF. DNA of the CDR3: TGTGCCAGCAGCGTAAGACTTACTTCCACCGGGGAGCTGTTTTTT. J is TRBJ2-2 and V is TRBV7-2; D gene unclear. This CDR3 region has 15 residues. CDR1 and CDR2 from the germline V gene are SGHTA and FQGNSA. V dropped 5 bases and J dropped 4 bases, with 14 bases sitting between them.

This clone has a single count. The chain combines TRBV2 with TRBJ1-4; 9 bases are shared with TRBD1. Germline CDR1 reads SNHLY; CDR2 reads FYNNEI. V shed 8 bases, J shed 3 bases, and the junction held 4 bases outside the gene matches. The CDR3 is 14 residues long. The CDR3 sequence: CASGRQGANEKLFF. The CDR3 DNA is TGTGCCAGCGGGAGACAGGGGGCTAATGAAAAACTGTTTTTT.

For the CDR3, the DNA is TGTGCCAGCAGCCCTCCCGACGGCGGGGCTGAGCAGTTCTTC. Amino acid sequence: CASSPPDGGAEQFF. The chain employs TRBV7-6 and TRBJ2-1, with D perhaps TRBD2 (6 bases). V lost 5 bases and J lost 9, with 17 bases in between. The CDR3 has 14 residues. Germline V lookup: CDR1 SGHVS, CDR2 FNYEAQ.

CDR3 residues: CATSSRRVPGNTGELFF. The CDR3 DNA reads as TGTGCCACCAGCTCAAGGAGGGTTCCAGGTAACACCGGGGAGCTGTTTTTT. The chain recombines TRBV15 with TRBJ2-2; the D gene is possibly TRBD2 (6 bases). Germline V gene sequence: CDR1 LNHNV, CDR2 YYDKDF (reference sequence). V dropped 5 bases and J dropped 2 bases, with 18 bases sitting between them. The CDR3 length is 17 residues.

The chain uses TRBV7-8 and TRBJ1-2; D ambiguous. The CDR3 runs 16 residues. With 0 bases removed from V and 6 bases from J, the gap between germline ends came to 17 bases. Germline CDR1 reads SGHVS; CDR2 reads FQNEAQ. CDR3 sequence (DNA): TGTGCCAGCAGCTTAGCGACATATTCTGTGAGGGATGGCTACACCTTC. It codes for CASSLATYSVRDGYTF.

This clone has a single count. An end of the junction does not agree with germline; a read error may underlie this. The rearrangement links TRBV10-3 to TRBJ2-7; tentatively, D is TRBD1 (5 bases). The CDR3 contains 14 residues. Germline lookup yields CDR1 ENHRY and CDR2 SYGVKD. As DNA, the CDR3 is TGTGCCATCAGTGAAGGAAGGGGATCTGGCGAGCAGTGCTTC. Protein sequence: CAISEGRGSGEQCF.

This rearrangement joins TRBV29-1 to TRBJ1-3; D perhaps matches TRBD1 (6 bases). V lost 7 bases, J lost 2 bases, and 9 bases lay in between. The CDR3 loop spans 12 amino acids. CDR1 SQVTM and CDR2 ANQGSEA come from the germline V gene. CDR3 DNA: TGCAGCGGACAGGTGGCTGGAAACACCATATATTTT. This codes for CSGQVAGNTIYF.